The T cell receptor (beta chain) described here comes from a study of breast tumors, draining lymph nodes, adjacent tissues. Study conclusions and caveats: Tumor repertoires ranked between lymph nodes and nontumor tissue in diversity, with V and J gene preferences.

TCRdb called the multiplex PCR reads again in MiXCR, with one record for every CDR3 protein. The table shows tens of thousands of distinct CDR3 sequences, with approximately 28% occurring only once. CDR3 length: 17 residues. The V gene's germline CDR1 is SGHVS and CDR2 FQNEAQ. V lost 2 bases to trimming and J lost 2 bases; unmatched junction nucleotides: 10. This clonotype was observed many times. Its antigen is not known. Samples came from axillary lymph nodes draining the breast cancer. The sequence derives from a female donor with breast cancer. Some clones in this sample may be carry-over from other donors' samples. The V and J genes are TRBV7-8 and TRBJ2-7; TRBD1 agrees at 9 bases. Sequences were obtained from axillary lymph node tissue. As DNA, the CDR3 is TGTGCCAGCAGCTTAAACTTCAAGAGACAGGGGGCCTACGAGCAGTACTTC. It translates to CASSLNFKRQGAYEQYF.